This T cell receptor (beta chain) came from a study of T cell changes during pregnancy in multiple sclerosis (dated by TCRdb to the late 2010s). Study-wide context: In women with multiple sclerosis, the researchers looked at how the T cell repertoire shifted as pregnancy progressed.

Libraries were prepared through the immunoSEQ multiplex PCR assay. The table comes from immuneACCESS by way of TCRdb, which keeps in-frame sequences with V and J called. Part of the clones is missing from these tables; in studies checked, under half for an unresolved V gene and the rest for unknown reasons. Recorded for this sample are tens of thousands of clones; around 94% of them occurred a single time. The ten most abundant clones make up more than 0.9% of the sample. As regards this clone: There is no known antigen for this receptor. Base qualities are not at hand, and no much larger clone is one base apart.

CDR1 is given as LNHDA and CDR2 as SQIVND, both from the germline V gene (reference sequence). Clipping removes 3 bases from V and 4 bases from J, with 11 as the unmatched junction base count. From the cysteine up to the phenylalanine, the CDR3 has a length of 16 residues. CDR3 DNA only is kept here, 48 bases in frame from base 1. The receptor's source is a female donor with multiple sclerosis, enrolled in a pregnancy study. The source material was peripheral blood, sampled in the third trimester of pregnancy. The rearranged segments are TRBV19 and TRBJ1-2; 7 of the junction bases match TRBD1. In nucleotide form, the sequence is TGTGCCAGTAGTATCGGGCTCTGGGGACAGCGCTATGGCTACACCTTC. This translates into CASSIGLWGQRYGYTF.